One and the same sample provided the 26 T cell receptor beta chains below, sequenced in a study of control samples from healthy donors and cancer patients. Using immunoSEQ multiplex PCR, the repertoire was profiled, and TCRdb retains in-frame clones only, with some absent. The profile shows some 200,000 clones, over 80% of them singletons. Sequenced sample: blood. Receptor source: a man aged 18 to 29 in good health.

J is TRBJ1-1 and V is TRBV5-1; possibly TRBD1 for D (6 bases). The CDR3 totals 17 residues. Trimming left V 2 bases short and J 1 base short, with 18 bases between. The germline V gene has CDR1 SGHRS and CDR2 YFSETQ. CDR3 loop: CASSFLVGGGRNTEAFF. The DNA for the CDR3 is TGCGCCAGCAGCTTTTTAGTCGGGGGCGGGAGGAACACTGAAGCTTTCTTT.

The chain uses TRBV5-1 and TRBJ2-3, with 12 bases matching TRBD2. CDR1 SGHRS and CDR2 YFSETQ come from the germline V gene. The V gene end was trimmed by 3 bases and the J gene end by 1 base; junction bases not matched to a gene: 3. The CDR3 totals 16 residues. CDR3 region: CASSWTSGDGTDTQYF. The CDR3 DNA follows: TGCGCCAGCAGCTGGACTAGCGGGGACGGCACAGATACGCAGTATTTT.

The chain couples TRBV21-1 to TRBJ2-5; the table's TRBD1 call for D was not verified on the DNA. TRBV21-1 is classified as a pseudogene. The CDR3 has 16 residues. CDR3 amino acids: CASSKGVGCLKETQYF. DNA of the CDR3: TGTGCCAGCAGCAAGGGCGTAGGCTGTTTGAAAGAGACCCAGTACTTC.

The chain carries TRBV12-3 or TRBV12-4 and TRBJ1-1; D is undetermined. The CDR3 is made up of 13 amino acids. Trimming stripped 0 bases from V and 7 bases from J, with 9 bases between. Here the CDR3 DNA reads TGTGCCAGCAGTTTAGCTATAAGCGGTGAAGCTTTCTTT. This sequence encodes CASSLAISGEAFF.

This clone was seen a few times. V usage is TRBV9 and J usage is TRBJ2-3; TRBD2 matches 8 bases. The germline gives CDR1 SGDLS, CDR2 YYNGEE. V gave up 0 bases and J gave up 6 bases; unmatched junction bases: 6. The CDR3 contains 15 residues. The CDR3 sequence is CASSVGNSGVDTQYF. The CDR3 region has the DNA TGTGCCAGCAGCGTAGGCAATAGCGGGGTGGATACGCAGTATTTT. The full variable domain, its missing parts supplied by reference TRBV9 and TRBJ2-3, is DSGVTQTPKHLITATGQRVTLRCSPRSGDLSVYWYQQSLDQGLQFLIQYYNGEERAKGNILERFSAQQFPDLHSELNLSSLELGDSALYFCASSVGNSGVDTQYFGPGTRLTVL.

V gene TRBV5-1 combines with J gene TRBJ2-7, with D tentatively TRBD1 (5 bases). Trimming shortened V by 0 bases and J by 5 bases, and 12 bases separated the two germline ends. In germline, CDR1 is SGHRS, CDR2 YFSETQ. This CDR3 contains 14 residues. CDR3 region: CASSLAGGHNEQYF. The CDR3 region has the DNA TGCGCCAGCAGCTTGGCAGGTGGACATAACGAGCAGTACTTC.

The table lists this clone with a count of one. V is TRBV29-1 and J is TRBJ2-7; tentatively, D is TRBD2 (6 bases). The CDR3 is made up of 12 amino acids. Trimming removed 5 bases from V and 4 bases from J, with 12 bases in between. The V gene's germline CDR1 is SQVTM and CDR2 ANQGSEA. The CDR3 here is CSVRPREYEQYF. The DNA of the CDR3 is TGCAGCGTTCGGCCCCGGGAGTACGAGCAGTACTTC.

V and J are TRBV6-5 and TRBJ2-7, with TRBD1 matching over 8 bases. V lost 5 bases and J lost 6; bases outside the gene matches: 9. Germline CDR1 is MNHEY and CDR2 is SVGAGI. This CDR3 has 14 amino acids. CDR3 residues: CASSRDDRGSEQYF. CDR3 DNA sequence: TGTGCCAGCAGTCGAGATGACAGGGGATCCGAGCAGTACTTC.

The chain combines TRBV9 with TRBJ2-1, with TRBD2 matching 8 bases. The CDR3 loop spans 16 amino acids. CDR1 is SGDLS and CDR2 is YYNGEE in the germline V gene. Unmatched junction bases numbered 7, after V lost 3 bases and J lost 2 bases. The CDR3 sequence is CASSAGGSDPYNEQFF. As DNA, the CDR3 is TGTGCCAGCAGCGCGGGAGGGTCAGACCCCTACAATGAGCAGTTCTTC.

V and J are TRBV29-1 and TRBJ1-1; D may be TRBD1 (5 bases). This CDR3 contains 12 residues. Germline V lookup: CDR1 SQVTM, CDR2 ANQGSEA. V was shortened by 7 bases and J by 4 bases, with 13 bases between the two germline ends. The CDR3 region has the DNA TGCAGCGCCGCGGGAGGGACCACTGAAGCTTTCTTT. It specifies CSAAGGTTEAFF.

The chain recombines TRBV9 with TRBJ2-7; 9 bases align to TRBD1. V was clipped by 0 bases and J by 3 bases; unmatched bases: 4. The CDR3 has 15 amino acids. Germline assignment: CDR1 SGDLS and CDR2 YYNGEE. The CDR3 here is CASSVGQGVVYEQYF. In nucleotides, the CDR3 is TGTGCCAGCAGCGTAGGACAGGGGGTGGTCTACGAGCAGTACTTC.

The rearrangement links TRBV24-1 to TRBJ1-2, with a weak D call TRBD1 (6 bases). This CDR3 comprises 15 residues. Germline CDR1 KGHDR, CDR2 SFDVKD. V shed 4 bases and J shed 5 bases, with 16 bases lying between them. CDR3 bases: TGTGCCACCAGTGACGACAGGTCGACCTTTTATGGCTACACCTTC. It translates to CATSDDRSTFYGYTF.

The V gene is TRBV5-1, the J gene TRBJ1-2; weak D call: TRBD1 (5 bases). V was pared by 4 bases and J by 3 bases, with 13 bases between. The CDR3 length is 14 residues. Germline CDR1 is SGHRS and CDR2 is YFSETQ. CDR3 nucleotides: TGCGCCAGCAGCAAAGACAGCCCCGACTATGGCTACACCTTC. This encodes CASSKDSPDYGYTF.

The CDR3 protein is CARSLGLDRPSEAFF. CDR3 bases: TGTGCCAGAAGCTTGGGTCTGGACAGGCCCTCTGAAGCTTTCTTT. The chain employs TRBV5-3 and TRBJ1-1; the match to TRBD1 covers 7 bases. TRBV5-3 is an ORF, with its function uncertain. The CDR3 covers 15 residues. V lost 0 bases and J lost 6; bases outside the gene matches: 8.

V and J are TRBV15 and TRBJ2-7, with no clear D. This CDR3 is built from 14 residues. The V and J ends lost 4 bases and 3 bases respectively, with 13 bases between them. Germline CDR1 LNHNV, CDR2 YYDKDF (reference sequence). The CDR3 is CATSNQGRYYEQYF. CDR3 nucleotides: TGTGCCACCAGCAACCAAGGCCGTTACTACGAGCAGTACTTC.

The rearrangement links TRBV5-1 to TRBJ2-2; D remains ambiguous. The ends were cut back, 4 bases at V and 1 base at J, with 14 bases in the middle. The CDR3 covers 16 residues. The germline gives CDR1 SGHRS, CDR2 YFSETQ. CDR3 region: CASSLRYSGNTGELFF. CDR3 bases: TGCGCCAGCAGCCTACGGTATTCCGGGAACACCGGGGAGCTGTTTTTT.

The chain employs TRBV30 and TRBJ1-1, with a weak D call TRBD1 (5 bases). Germline V gene data show CDR1 as GTSNPN and CDR2 as SVGIG (reference sequence). V lost 1 base, J lost 1 base, and 7 bases lay in between. The CDR3 has 13 amino acids. The CDR3 region is CAWSGGGNTEAFF. The CDR3 coding sequence is TGTGCCTGGAGTGGCGGGGGGAACACTGAAGCTTTCTTT. Full variable domain (missing parts from reference TRBV30 and TRBJ1-1): SQTIHQWPATLVQPVGSPLSLECTVEGTSNPNLYWYRQAAGRGLQLLFYSVGIGQISSEVPQNLSASRPQDRQFILSSKKLLLSDSGFYLCAWSGGGNTEAFFGQGTRLTVV.

This chain joins TRBV7-6 and TRBJ1-6; possible D gene TRBD1, 5 bases. Trimming took 4 bases from V and 0 from J, leaving 16 bases between them. The CDR3 is 18 amino acids. In germline, CDR1 is SGHVS, CDR2 FNYEAQ. The CDR3 region is CASSSGSGTDSYNSPLHF. The CDR3 DNA is TGTGCCAGCAGCTCGGGCAGCGGGACCGACTCCTATAATTCACCCCTCCACTTT.

The V call is TRBV30, the J call TRBJ2-1, with a tentative D call TRBD2 (5 bases). V lost 1 base and J 0 bases, leaving 13 bases between the germline ends. CDR1 is GTSNPN, CDR2 SVGIG, per germline (reference sequence). This CDR3 is 16 amino acids long. CDR3 in amino acids: CAWSGMRVRSYNEQFF. The CDR3 region has the DNA TGTGCCTGGAGTGGTATGCGGGTGCGCTCCTACAATGAGCAGTTCTTC.

This rearrangement joins TRBV30 to TRBJ1-6, with D possibly being TRBD1 (6 bases). The CDR3 totals 14 residues. Per the germline V gene, CDR1 is GTSNPN and CDR2 is SVGIG (reference sequence). V was clipped by 4 bases and J by 7 bases, with 14 bases between them. CDR3 sequence (DNA): TGTGCCTGGACAACAGGGACTAAAAATTCACCCCTCCACTTT. Translated, it gives CAWTTGTKNSPLHF.

This clone was counted once. The chain joins TRBV2 to TRBJ1-3; D call uncertain. This CDR3 is built from 15 residues. Germline V gives CDR1 SNHLY, CDR2 FYNNEI. The V end lost 1 base, the J end lost 3 bases, and 10 bases lay between the germline ends. CDR3 DNA sequence: TGTGCCAGCAGTGAAGGGCGATTCCTTGGAAACACCATATATTTT. Translation: CASSEGRFLGNTIYF.

This clone was counted once. This chain uses TRBV5-1 with TRBJ1-3; D unclear. CDR3 size: 15 residues. Germline V gene lookup returns CDR1 SGHRS and CDR2 YFSETQ. V shed 0 bases and J shed 0 bases, with 7 bases lying between them. In nucleotides, the CDR3 is TGCGCCAGCAGCTTGGGGGAAGTCTCTGGAAACACCATATATTTT. Residues: CASSLGEVSGNTIYF.

Worth noting for this clone: Other DNA sequences in the sample encode the same CDR3. This chain links TRBV28 with TRBJ1-2, with 7 nucleotides matching TRBD1. Germline CDR1 and CDR2: MDHEN and SYDVKM. The CDR3 runs 14 residues. After removal of 3 bases from V and 2 bases from J, the junction contained 3 bases not matched to a gene. The CDR3 here is CASSLRDRNYGYTF. CDR3 sequence (DNA): TGTGCCAGCAGTTTGCGGGACAGAAACTATGGCTACACCTTC.

The rearrangement uses TRBV10-3 and TRBJ2-7; unclear D gene. Trimming removed 5 bases at V and 5 bases at J, with 7 bases between. Germline assignment: CDR1 ENHRY and CDR2 SYGVKD. This CDR3 region has 11 residues. CDR3 sequence (DNA): TGTGCCATCAGTACGAGAGACGAGCAGTACTTC. Translating gives CAISTRDEQYF.

The V call is TRBV19, the J call TRBJ2-6; no definite D call. The V end was cut by 4 bases, the J end by 2 bases, with 12 bases between. The CDR3 contains 16 residues. CDR1 LNHDA and CDR2 SQIVND come from the germline V gene (reference sequence). The CDR3 sequence is CASSTPFRAGANVLTF. The CDR3 bases are TGTGCCAGTAGTACCCCCTTCCGGGCTGGGGCCAACGTCCTGACTTTC.

The chain is built from TRBV3-1 (or the pseudogene TRBV3-2) and TRBJ1-6, with D possibly matching TRBD1 (6 bases). CDR1 is LGHDT, CDR2 YNNKEL, per germline (reference sequence). This CDR3 comprises 15 residues. Trimming stripped 0 bases from V and 4 bases from J, with 7 bases between. As DNA, the CDR3 is TGTGCCAGCAGCCAAGACAGGGGATATAATTCACCCCTCCACTTT. Its protein is CASSQDRGYNSPLHF.